The entry below gives a single T cell receptor (beta chain) sequence along with its context. This entry belongs to a study of blood T cell repertoires in COVID-19. Profiled with immunoSEQ multiplex PCR; TCRdb holds only in-frame clones, not every one. The sample lists some 200,000 clones, roughly nine tenths seen once, with 2% to 2.5% in the top ten. Germline V gene data show CDR1 as SNHLY and CDR2 as FYNNEI. This CDR3 comprises 14 residues. J was trimmed by 11 bases and V by 5 bases; bases with no gene match: 12. The chain links TRBV2 to TRBJ1-1; TRBD1 agrees at 9 bases. The sample comprised PBMCs or T cells enriched from blood (not recorded which). The receptor comes from a woman in her 30s who had recovered from COVID-19. The CDR3 nucleotides are TGTGCCAGCAGTCAACCTCTCCGGACAGGGGTGGCTTTCTTT. This translates into CASSQPLRTGVAFF.